This T cell receptor beta chain appears in the sequencing data of a study of Ad26.COV2.S vaccination and SARS-CoV-2 variants. General study results and limits: Across vaccine and placebo recipients, the breadth of non-spike TCRs was similar. Spike-specific TCR breadth ran higher among vaccine recipients than placebo recipients. In TCR breadth and depth analyses, total T cell responses may have been underestimated. A substantial breadth of spike-specific CD8+ and CD4+ T cell responses after vaccination has been reported.

This clone came up a few times. Its antigen is still unknown. Sequencing used immunoSEQ multiplex PCR; TCRdb keeps in-frame clones, though not all of them. The sample holds fewer than 100,000 clones, under 90% seen once. V was clipped by 10 bases and J by 7 bases; unmatched bases: 11. Germline V gene sequence: CDR1 ENHRY, CDR2 SYGVKD. The CDR3 covers 13 residues. This TCR derives from a human donor who had recovered from COVID-19. The chain couples TRBV10-3 to TRBJ1-2, with TRBD1 identical over 8 bases. The sequenced sample was peripheral blood, obtained after recovery from COVID-19. In nucleotides, the CDR3 is TGTGCCACTAGGACAGGGAGGCAGAGTGGCTACACCTTC. Residues: CATRTGRQSGYTF.